The entry that follows covers one T cell receptor (beta chain) sequence. In this sample, this clone turned up a few times. Its antigen has not been determined. Base qualities are not recorded, but no much larger clone differs from it by a single base. The library was produced with the immunoSEQ multiplex PCR assay. For TCR sequencing, RNA was extracted from every sample and reverse transcribed into cDNA to serve as template. First-strand cDNA was synthesized using SuperScript III with a 2:1 mix of oligo-dT and random hexamers. A synthetic immune receptor repertoire was used to assess amplification bias, and residual bias was removed computationally. In the paper's pipeline: Raw reads were preprocessed to remove errors, and CDR3 was defined according to IMGT conventions as the region from the conserved cysteine to phenylalanine. Clonality was computed by normalizing Shannon entropy by log2 of the number of productive unique TCRs and subtracting the result from 1. Whether each scalp clone was CD4 or CD8 was inferred by checking scalp TCRbeta sequences against the CD4 and CD8 repertoires from sorted blood. TCRdb obtained this table from immuneACCESS and retained in-frame rearrangements with V and J assigned. These tables miss some clones; where compared with another copy, unresolved V genes account for less than half of the shortfall, and the remainder is unexplained. Clone size and the V and J calls come from that table; the DNA yielded D and trimming. The sample yields 200,000 or so clones; 40% to 45% were counted once. Clones ranked in the top ten supply 2% to 3% of the sample.

This record comes from a study of CD8+ T cells in alopecia areata (dated by TCRdb to the late 2010s). About the investigation overall: The treated patients took part in an open-label pilot trial in which moderate-to-severe alopecia areata was treated with oral tofacitinib at 5 to 10 mg twice daily. immunoSEQ multiplex PCR using 35 Vbeta forward primers and 13 Jbeta reverse primers was used to amplify TCRbeta CDR3 regions. Scalp clonality was compared across normal scalp (n=4), patchy alopecia areata scalp (n=8), and alopecia totalis/universalis scalp (n=8). Tofacitinib was given for 6 to 18 months, followed by 6 months of follow-up off drug to assess delayed response and recurrence. The RNA source kit depended on sample type: the PAXgene miRNA kit for fixed scalp, the miRNeasy kit for PBMCs, and the RNeasy kit for mouse skin. Biopsies were taken from tofacitinib-treated patients at baseline and at 4 and 24 weeks of treatment, and a later scalp biopsy was taken in several of the tofacitinib-treated patients. Human TCRbeta sequencing covered scalp tissue and sorted CD4+ and CD8+ peripheral blood T cells from patchy and totalis/universalis alopecia areata patients and healthy controls. Disease severity in treated patients was measured with the SALT score, which quantifies the percentage of affected scalp surface area. To study T cell clonal expansion in alopecia areata, the researchers applied high-throughput TCRbeta sequencing to both the C3H/HeJ mouse model and human patients.

The research as a whole found: Tofacitinib significantly lowered scalp clonality and the number of expanded CD8+ clones among the top 100 scalp clones. Scalp TCR repertoire analysis is complicated because resident alphabeta T cells in normal human skin are also sequenced, whereas mouse skin is dominated by gammadelta T cells. Because the treated cohort was small and had just a single nonresponder, larger studies are needed to establish links between baseline CD8+ expansion and response. Many expanded lesional clones were found to persist in scalp and blood during tofacitinib treatment, and relapse after treatment cessation may be partly explained by this persistence. Compared with mice, TCR sequences shared between patients were less clear, possibly partly because of HLA diversity across the patient population. Higher clonality and more expanded CD8+ clones were observed in lesional scalp than in normal scalp, particularly in alopecia totalis/universalis, a finding suggestive of antigenic drive.

The CDR3 starts with the cysteine, ends with the phenylalanine, and has 15 residues. Only the CDR3 region is kept as DNA, spanning 45 bases read in frame from base 1. The junction carries 16 bases between V and J, which are trimmed by 0 bases and 10 bases respectively. According to the germline V gene, CDR1 reads SGHDN and CDR2 reads FVKESK. The treatment or condition label of this sample denotes: oral pan-JAK inhibitor, 5-10 mg twice daily. From alopecia areata patients, peripheral blood was collected along with lesional scalp punch biopsies. PBMCs were separated by density centrifugation and stained for CD3, CD4 and CD8, after which CD4+ and CD8+ T cells were sorted on a FACSAria.

This receptor was taken from a human donor with alopecia areata. Rearrangement joined TRBV14 to TRBJ2-1; TRBD2 is a possible D gene, resting on 5 matching bases. The sequenced sample was CD4+ T cells sorted from blood, obtained at roughly week 36, from a patient treated with tofacitinib. CDR3 reads: CASSQDPLPRGEQFF. The DNA is as follows: TGTGCCAGCAGCCAAGACCCCTTACCGAGAGGGGAGCAGTTCTTC.